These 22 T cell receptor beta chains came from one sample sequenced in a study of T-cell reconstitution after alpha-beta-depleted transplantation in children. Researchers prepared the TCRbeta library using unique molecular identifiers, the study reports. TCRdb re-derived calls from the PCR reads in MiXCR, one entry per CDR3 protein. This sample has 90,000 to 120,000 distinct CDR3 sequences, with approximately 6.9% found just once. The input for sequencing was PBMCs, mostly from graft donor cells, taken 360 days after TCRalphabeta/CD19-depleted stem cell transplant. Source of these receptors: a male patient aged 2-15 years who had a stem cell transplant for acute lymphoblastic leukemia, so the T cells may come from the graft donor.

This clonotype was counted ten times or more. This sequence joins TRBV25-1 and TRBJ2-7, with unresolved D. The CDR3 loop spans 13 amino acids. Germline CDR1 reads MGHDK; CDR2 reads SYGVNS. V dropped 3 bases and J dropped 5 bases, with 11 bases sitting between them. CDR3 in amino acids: CASSDRPLHEQYF. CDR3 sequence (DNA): TGTGCCAGCAGTGATCGCCCACTGCACGAGCAGTACTTC.

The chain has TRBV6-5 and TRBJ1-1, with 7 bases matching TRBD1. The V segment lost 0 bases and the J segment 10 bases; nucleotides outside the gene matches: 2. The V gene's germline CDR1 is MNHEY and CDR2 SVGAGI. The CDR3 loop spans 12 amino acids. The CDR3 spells CASSYSTGVAFF. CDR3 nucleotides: TGTGCCAGCAGTTACTCTACAGGGGTAGCTTTCTTT.

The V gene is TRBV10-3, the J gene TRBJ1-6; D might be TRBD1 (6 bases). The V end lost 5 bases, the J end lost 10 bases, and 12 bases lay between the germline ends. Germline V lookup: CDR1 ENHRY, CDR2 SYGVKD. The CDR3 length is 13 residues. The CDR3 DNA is TGTGCCATCAGTCAGGGGAAGGGATCACCCCTCCACTTT. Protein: CAISQGKGSPLHF.

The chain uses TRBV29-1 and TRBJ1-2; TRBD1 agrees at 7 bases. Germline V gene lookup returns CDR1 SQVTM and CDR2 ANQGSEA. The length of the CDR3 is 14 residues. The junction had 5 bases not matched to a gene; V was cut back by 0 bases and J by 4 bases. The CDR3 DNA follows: TGCAGCGTTGAAGATAGGGGGCAGGTCTATGGCTACACCTTC. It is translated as CSVEDRGQVYGYTF.

The CDR3 protein is CASSQDRRGMNYGYTF. In DNA form, the CDR3 reads TGCGCCAGCAGCCAAGACAGACGTGGGATGAACTATGGCTACACCTTC. The rearrangement joins TRBV4-3 to TRBJ1-2; D unclear. This CDR3 comprises 16 residues. V lost 0 bases to trimming and J lost 2 bases, with 13 bases between them. CDR1 is LGHNA, CDR2 YSLEER, per germline.

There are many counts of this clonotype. The CDR3 loop is CASAGTLNTEAFF. The CDR3 bases are TGTGCCAGCGCCGGGACATTGAACACTGAAGCTTTCTTT. The rearrangement joins TRBV7-2 to TRBJ1-1; D is possibly TRBD1 (6 bases). V lost 8 bases to trimming and J lost 0 bases, with 10 bases between them. This CDR3 contains 13 residues. Germline values: CDR1 SGHTA, CDR2 FQGNSA.

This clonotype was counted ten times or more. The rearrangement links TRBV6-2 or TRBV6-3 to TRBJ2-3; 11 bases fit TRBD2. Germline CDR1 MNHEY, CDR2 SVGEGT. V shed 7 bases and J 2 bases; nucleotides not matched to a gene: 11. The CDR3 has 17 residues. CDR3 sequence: CASTQPGLADLTDTQYF. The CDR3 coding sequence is TGTGCCAGCACTCAACCGGGACTAGCGGACCTCACAGATACGCAGTATTTT.

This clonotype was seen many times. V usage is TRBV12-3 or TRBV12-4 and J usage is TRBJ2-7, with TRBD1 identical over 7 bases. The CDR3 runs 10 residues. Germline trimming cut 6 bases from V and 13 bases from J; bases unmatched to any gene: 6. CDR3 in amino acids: CASRNRDSYF. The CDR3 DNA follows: TGTGCCAGCAGGAACAGGGACAGTTACTTC.

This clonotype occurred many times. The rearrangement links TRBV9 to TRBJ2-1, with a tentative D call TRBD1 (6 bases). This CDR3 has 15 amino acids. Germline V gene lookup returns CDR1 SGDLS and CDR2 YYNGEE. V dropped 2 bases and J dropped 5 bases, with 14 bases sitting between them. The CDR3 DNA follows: TGTGCCAGCAGCGTCATAGACAGGTTGAACAATGAGCAGTTCTTC. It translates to CASSVIDRLNNEQFF.

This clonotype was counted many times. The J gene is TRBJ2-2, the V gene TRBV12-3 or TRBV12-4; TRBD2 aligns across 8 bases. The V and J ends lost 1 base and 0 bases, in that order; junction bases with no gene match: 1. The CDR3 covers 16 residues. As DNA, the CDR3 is TGTGCCAGCAGTTTAGATAGCGGGACGAACACCGGGGAGCTGTTTTTT. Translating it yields CASSLDSGTNTGELFF.

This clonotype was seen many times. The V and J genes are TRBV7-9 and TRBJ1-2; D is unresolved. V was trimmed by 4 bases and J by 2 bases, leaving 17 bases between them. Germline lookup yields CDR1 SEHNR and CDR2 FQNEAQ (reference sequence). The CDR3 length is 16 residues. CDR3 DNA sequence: TGTGCCAGCAGCTCCCCGTTGGCCAGCCGAAACTATGGCTACACCTTC. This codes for CASSSPLASRNYGYTF.

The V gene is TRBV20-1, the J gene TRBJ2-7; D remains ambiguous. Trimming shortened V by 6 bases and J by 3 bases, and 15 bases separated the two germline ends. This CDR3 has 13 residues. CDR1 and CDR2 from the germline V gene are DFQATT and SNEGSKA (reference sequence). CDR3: CSARTGFLYEQYF. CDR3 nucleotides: TGCAGTGCCAGGACCGGGTTTCTCTACGAGCAGTACTTC.

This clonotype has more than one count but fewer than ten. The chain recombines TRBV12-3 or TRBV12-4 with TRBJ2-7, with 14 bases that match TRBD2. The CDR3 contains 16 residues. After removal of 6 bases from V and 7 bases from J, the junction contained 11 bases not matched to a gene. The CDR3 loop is CASSSETSGGAEEQYF. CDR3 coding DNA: TGTGCCAGCAGCTCAGAGACTAGCGGGGGGGCCGAAGAGCAGTACTTC.

CDR3 sequence: CASSQDSGTGLDGELFF. DNA of the CDR3: TGCGCCAGCAGCCAAGACAGCGGGACAGGGTTGGACGGGGAGCTGTTTTTT. The chain employs TRBV4-1 and TRBJ2-2, with 9 bases identical to TRBD1. The CDR3 sequence is 17 residues long. V was clipped by 0 bases and J by 7 bases; unmatched bases: 9. The V gene's germline CDR1 is MGHRA and CDR2 YSYEKL.

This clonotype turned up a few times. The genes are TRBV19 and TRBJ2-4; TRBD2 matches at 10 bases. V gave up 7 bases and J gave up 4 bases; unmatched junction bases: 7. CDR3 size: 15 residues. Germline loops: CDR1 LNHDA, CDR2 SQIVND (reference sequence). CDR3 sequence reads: CASTASGGEKNIQYF. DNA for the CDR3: TGTGCCAGTACGGCTAGCGGGGGCGAGAAAAACATTCAGTACTTC.

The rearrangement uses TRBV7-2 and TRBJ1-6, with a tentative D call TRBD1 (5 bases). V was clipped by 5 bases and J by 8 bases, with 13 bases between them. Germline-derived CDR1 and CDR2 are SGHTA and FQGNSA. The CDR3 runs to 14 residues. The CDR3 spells CASSLGQGYSPLHF. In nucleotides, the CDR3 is TGTGCCAGCAGCCTGGGGCAGGGATATTCACCCCTCCACTTT.

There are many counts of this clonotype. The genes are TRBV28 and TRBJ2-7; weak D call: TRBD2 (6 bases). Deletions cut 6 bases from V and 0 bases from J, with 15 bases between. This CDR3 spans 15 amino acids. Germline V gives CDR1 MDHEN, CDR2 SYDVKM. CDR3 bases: TGTGCCAGCAGCTTGGGACTGACTGCCTCCTACGAGCAGTACTTC. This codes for CASSLGLTASYEQYF. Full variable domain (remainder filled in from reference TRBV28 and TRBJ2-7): DVKVTQSSRYLVKRTGEKVFLECVQDMDHENMFWYRQDPGLGLRLIYFSYDVKMKEKGDIPEGYSVSREKKERFSLILESASTNQTSMYLCASSLGLTASYEQYFGPGTRLTVT.

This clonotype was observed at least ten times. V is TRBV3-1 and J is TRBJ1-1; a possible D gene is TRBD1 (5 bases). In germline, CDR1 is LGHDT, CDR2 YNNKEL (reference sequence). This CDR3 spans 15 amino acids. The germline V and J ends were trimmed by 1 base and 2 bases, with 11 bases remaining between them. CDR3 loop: CASSQVWTSNTEAFF. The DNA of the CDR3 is TGTGCCAGCAGCCAAGTCTGGACATCCAACACTGAAGCTTTCTTT.

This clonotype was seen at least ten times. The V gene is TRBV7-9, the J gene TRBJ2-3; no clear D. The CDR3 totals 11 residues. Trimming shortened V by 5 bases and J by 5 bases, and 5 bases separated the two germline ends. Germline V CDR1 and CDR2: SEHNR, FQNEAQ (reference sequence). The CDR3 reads CASSQRDTQYF. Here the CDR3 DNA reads TGTGCCAGCAGCCAGAGAGATACGCAGTATTTT.

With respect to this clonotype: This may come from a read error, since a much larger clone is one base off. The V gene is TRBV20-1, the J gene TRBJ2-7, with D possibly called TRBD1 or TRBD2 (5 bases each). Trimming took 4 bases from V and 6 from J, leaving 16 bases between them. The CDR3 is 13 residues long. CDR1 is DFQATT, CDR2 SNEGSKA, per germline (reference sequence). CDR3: CSATSKGTCEQYF. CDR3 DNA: TGCAGTGCTACGAGTAAGGGGACCTGCGAGCAGTACTTC.

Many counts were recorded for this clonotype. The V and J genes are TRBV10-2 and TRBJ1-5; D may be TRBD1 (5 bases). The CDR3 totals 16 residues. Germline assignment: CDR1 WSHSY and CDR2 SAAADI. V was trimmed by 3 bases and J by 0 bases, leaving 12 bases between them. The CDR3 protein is CASSDGDWYSNQPQHF. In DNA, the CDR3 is TGCGCCAGCAGTGACGGGGACTGGTATAGCAATCAGCCCCAGCATTTT.

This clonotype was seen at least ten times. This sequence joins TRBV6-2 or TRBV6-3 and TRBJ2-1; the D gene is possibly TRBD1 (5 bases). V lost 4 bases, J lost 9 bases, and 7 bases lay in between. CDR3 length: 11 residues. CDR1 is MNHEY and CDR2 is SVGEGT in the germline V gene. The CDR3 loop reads CASSSRGEQFF. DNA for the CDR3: TGTGCCAGCAGTTCAAGGGGTGAGCAGTTCTTC.